The 27 T cell receptor beta chains in this list originate from one sample, sequenced in a study of blood T cell repertoires in COVID-19. Method: immunoSEQ multiplex PCR; TCRdb's copy keeps in-frame clones and lacks some. The data contain around 200,000 clones, around 87% of them singletons. Material: peripheral blood. The source is a man aged 40-50 years with active or convalescent COVID-19.

This rearrangement joins TRBV7-3 to TRBJ1-1, with D unclear. CDR3 length: 13 amino acids. The germline V gene encodes CDR1 SGHTA and CDR2 FQGTGA. The germline V and J ends were trimmed by 5 bases and 8 bases, with 15 bases remaining between them. CDR3 DNA sequence: TGTGCCAGCAGCCCGCATCCCGGGATGGAAGCTTTCTTT. Translation: CASSPHPGMEAFF.

This chain links TRBV7-2 with TRBJ2-3; 9 bases agree with TRBD2. Germline V gene lookup returns CDR1 SGHTA and CDR2 FQGNSA. The CDR3 is made up of 17 amino acids. J gave up 2 bases and V 6 bases, and 12 bases lay outside the gene matches. CDR3 DNA sequence: TGTGCCAGCAGTAATAGGGGCAGCGGGGGGACCACAGATACGCAGTATTTT. Amino acids: CASSNRGSGGTTDTQYF. The complete variable domain, with remaining parts taken from reference TRBV7-2 and TRBJ2-3, reads GAGVSQSPSNKVTEKGKDVELRCDPISGHTALYWYRQSLGQGLEFLIYFQGNSAPDKSGLPSDRFSAERTGGSVSTLTIQRTQQEDSAVYLCASSNRGSGGTTDTQYFGPGTRLTVL.

The V call is TRBV3-1 (or the pseudogene TRBV3-2), the J call TRBJ1-4; a possible D gene is TRBD1 (5 bases). With 5 bases removed from V and 3 bases from J, the gap between germline ends came to 10 bases. The CDR3 spans 14 residues. Germline V gives CDR1 LGHDT, CDR2 YNNKEL (reference sequence). This chain's CDR3 is CASSSRDSNEKLFF. CDR3 sequence (DNA): TGTGCCAGCAGCTCCCGGGACTCTAATGAAAAACTGTTTTTT.

A note on this clone: Additional DNA sequences in this sample encode the identical CDR3. This chain links TRBV6-5 with TRBJ1-2, with D unresolved. This CDR3 contains 12 residues. Trimming took 4 bases from V and 4 from J, leaving 7 bases between them. Germline V gene sequence: CDR1 MNHEY, CDR2 SVGAGI. The CDR3 coding sequence is TGTGCCAGCAGTTCGGACTCCTATGGCTACACCTTC. This codes for CASSSDSYGYTF.

The chain has TRBV5-1 and TRBJ2-2, with 7 bases identical to TRBD1. Germline assignment: CDR1 SGHRS and CDR2 YFSETQ. The CDR3 is 16 residues long. The junction had 9 bases not matched to a gene; V was cut back by 2 bases and J by 5 bases. CDR3 sequence (DNA): TGCGCCAGCAGCTTAACGACAGGGCGTAAAACCGGGGAGCTGTTTTTT. This gives the protein CASSLTTGRKTGELFF.

As concerns this clone: Germline and junction disagree at one end, which may indicate a read error. The gene calls are TRBV7-7 and TRBJ2-6; possibly TRBD2 for D (5 bases). The CDR3 has 19 amino acids. The V gene's germline CDR1 is SSHAT and CDR2 FNYEAQ (reference sequence). The CDR3 here is CASSLGGVIPYSGANVLTF. In nucleotides, the CDR3 is TGTGCTAGCAGCTTAGGAGGCGTTATCCCCTACTCTGGGGCCAACGTCCTGACTTTC.

Only one count was recorded for this clone. The chain recombines TRBV6-6 with TRBJ2-1; 7 bases are a match to TRBD2. J lost 3 bases, V lost 2 bases, and 4 bases had no gene match. Germline loops: CDR1 MNHNY, CDR2 SVGAGI (reference sequence). CDR3 size: 15 residues. The CDR3 region is CASSYGGTIYNEQFF. In DNA, the CDR3 is TGTGCCAGCAGTTACGGGGGGACTATCTACAATGAGCAGTTCTTC.

The V call is TRBV19, the J call TRBJ2-3; TRBD2 matches at 9 bases. The V gene's germline CDR1 is LNHDA and CDR2 SQIVND (reference sequence). This CDR3 contains 14 residues. With V trimmed by 7 bases and J by 2 bases, 4 bases remained unmatched. Written as DNA, the CDR3 is TGTGCCAGTAAGAGCGGGGGGTACACAGATACGCAGTATTTT. This translates into CASKSGGYTDTQYF.

The J gene is TRBJ2-2, the V gene TRBV27; TRBD2 matches at 13 bases. The ends lost 6 bases at V and 5 bases at J; junction bases unmatched: 3. The CDR3 totals 15 residues. From germline, CDR1 is MNHEY and CDR2 SMNVEV (reference sequence). The CDR3 is CASRLAGGRTGELFF. CDR3 nucleotide sequence: TGTGCCAGCAGACTAGCGGGGGGGCGTACCGGGGAGCTGTTTTTT.

This clone came up a few times. The chain joins TRBV5-5 to TRBJ2-2; D perhaps matches TRBD1 (5 bases). This CDR3 spans 14 amino acids. CDR1 is SGHKS and CDR2 is YYEKEE in the germline V gene (reference sequence). V lost 1 base and J 3 bases, leaving 7 bases between the germline ends. CDR3 nucleotide sequence: TGTGCCAGCAGCTTGCAAGGGGACACCGGGGAGCTGTTTTTT. Protein product: CASSLQGDTGELFF. Supplemented by reference TRBV5-5 and TRBJ2-2, the full variable domain reads DAGVTQSPTHLIKTRGQQVTLRCSPISGHKSVSWYQQVLGQGPQFIFQYYEKEERGRGNFPDRFSARQFPNYSSELNVNALLLGDSALYLCASSLQGDTGELFFGEGSRLTVL.

A word on this clone: Other DNA sequences of this sample code for an identical CDR3. The chain joins TRBV19 to TRBJ1-1; D remains unclear. CDR1 is LNHDA and CDR2 is SQIVND in the germline V gene (reference sequence). The CDR3 length is 14 residues. Between the trimmed V and J ends, which lost 3 bases and 0 bases, there was a span of 8 bases. The CDR3 reads CASSMGSMNTEAFF. The CDR3 DNA follows: TGTGCCAGTAGTATGGGGAGTATGAACACTGAAGCTTTCTTT.

The chain employs TRBV4-3 and TRBJ1-1; TRBD1 matches 7 bases. CDR3 length: 13 residues. The germline V gene encodes CDR1 LGHNA and CDR2 YSLEER. The V and J ends lost 5 bases and 7 bases, in that order; junction bases with no gene match: 7. Here the CDR3 DNA reads TGCGCCAGCAGCATGGACAGGAGCATTGAAGCTTTCTTT. Protein: CASSMDRSIEAFF.

The chain joins TRBV5-1 to TRBJ2-3; 13 bases fit TRBD2. Germline V lookup: CDR1 SGHRS, CDR2 YFSETQ. The V and J ends lost 5 bases and 4 bases, in that order; junction bases with no gene match: 7. CDR3 length equals 16 residues. The CDR3 DNA sequence: TGCGCCAGCAGTTCGACTAGCGGGGGGCGCTCAGATACGCAGTATTTT. Its protein product is CASSSTSGGRSDTQYF.

J is TRBJ2-3 and V is TRBV7-2; 7 bases line up with TRBD1. The V segment lost 4 bases and the J segment 0 bases; nucleotides outside the gene matches: 1. CDR1 is SGHTA, CDR2 FQGNSA, per germline. The CDR3 is 14 amino acids. CDR3 nucleotides: TGTGCCAGCAGCTGGGGACAGAGCACAGATACGCAGTATTTT. It is translated as CASSWGQSTDTQYF.

The V gene is TRBV5-1, the J gene TRBJ2-5; 11 positions match TRBD2. The germline CDR1 and CDR2 sequences are SGHRS and YFSETQ. After removal of 3 bases from V and 3 bases from J, the junction contained 1 base not matched to a gene. The CDR3 loop spans 14 amino acids. For the CDR3, the DNA is TGCGCCAGCAGCTCGACTAGCGGGGAAGAGACCCAGTACTTC. Amino acid sequence: CASSSTSGEETQYF.

This sequence joins TRBV5-1 and TRBJ2-7; TRBD1 might be the D (6 bases). V was pared by 0 bases and J by 0 bases, with 10 bases between. CDR1 and CDR2 from the germline V gene are SGHRS and YFSETQ. The CDR3 consists of 15 residues. The DNA for the CDR3 is TGCGCCAGCAGCTTGGGGCAGGGGCACTCCTACGAGCAGTACTTC. Translated, it gives CASSLGQGHSYEQYF. Variable domain in full (rest from reference TRBV5-1 and TRBJ2-7): KAGVTQTPRYLIKTRGQQVTLSCSPISGHRSVSWYQQTPGQGLQFLFEYFSETQRNKGNFPGRFSGRQFSNSRSEMNVSTLELGDSALYLCASSLGQGHSYEQYFGPGTRLTVT.

V and J are TRBV7-2 and TRBJ2-1; 10 bases align to TRBD2. The J segment lost 5 bases and the V segment lost 5 bases, leaving 9 bases of the junction unmatched. Germline CDR1 reads SGHTA; CDR2 reads FQGNSA. The CDR3 totals 16 residues. CDR3 sequence: CASSPPGTSEHNEQFF. CDR3 nucleotides: TGTGCCAGCAGCCCACCCGGGACTAGCGAACACAATGAGCAGTTCTTC.

The V call is TRBV29-1, the J call TRBJ1-2; 8 bases map to TRBD1. This CDR3 comprises 13 residues. The V segment lost 8 bases and the J segment 7 bases; nucleotides outside the gene matches: 12. Germline CDR1 is SQVTM and CDR2 is ANQGSEA. The CDR3 here is CSCTWTGLGGYTF. For the CDR3, the DNA is TGCAGCTGTACTTGGACAGGGCTGGGTGGCTACACCTTC.

CDR3 residues: CASSLPGGGALETQYF. In DNA form, the CDR3 reads TGTGCCAGCAGTTTACCCGGCGGGGGGGCCCTAGAGACCCAGTACTTC. This chain connects TRBV28 to TRBJ2-5; 9 bases line up with TRBD2. CDR3 length: 16 residues. Germline loops: CDR1 MDHEN, CDR2 SYDVKM. The junction had 8 bases not matched to a gene; V was cut back by 2 bases and J by 4 bases.

This clone was seen only once. This chain links TRBV4-3 with TRBJ1-1; D remains unclear. The CDR3 loop spans 15 amino acids. Per the germline V gene, CDR1 is LGHNA and CDR2 is YSLEER. The V end was cut by 0 bases, the J end by 1 base, with 9 bases between. DNA for the CDR3: TGCGCCAGCAGCCAAGATACCGGGAGGAACACTGAAGCTTTCTTT. This translates into CASSQDTGRNTEAFF.

The chain joins TRBV19 to TRBJ2-5; 8 bases align to TRBD1. CDR3 length: 17 amino acids. V trimming: 6 bases; J trimming: 1 base; junction bases outside the gene matches: 13. CDR1 is LNHDA, CDR2 SQIVND, per germline (reference sequence). The CDR3 sequence is CASSRGQARNFQETQYF. DNA of the CDR3: TGTGCCAGTAGCCGGGGACAGGCAAGGAATTTCCAAGAGACCCAGTACTTC. Drawing the rest from reference TRBV19 and TRBJ2-5, the complete variable domain is DGGITQSPKYLFRKEGQNVTLSCEQNLNHDAMYWYRQDPGQGLRLIYYSQIVNDFQKGDIAEGYSVSREKKESFPLTVTSAQKNPTAFYLCASSRGQARNFQETQYFGPGTRLLVL.

This clone occurred once. A junction boundary mismatches the germline segment, possibly from a read error. CDR3 protein: CASSPLAGGRYNEQFF. For the CDR3, the DNA is TGTGCTAGCAGCCCCCTAGCGGGGGGGCGGTACAATGAGCAGTTCTTC. J is TRBJ2-1 and V is TRBV7-7; 12 bases agree with TRBD2. Per the germline V gene, CDR1 is SSHAT and CDR2 is FNYEAQ (reference sequence). CDR3 length: 16 amino acids.

The chain joins TRBV11-2 to TRBJ2-1; TRBD1 might be the D (6 bases). This CDR3 region has 16 residues. Trimming took 0 bases from V and 7 from J, leaving 16 bases between them. CDR1 SGHAT and CDR2 FQNNGV come from the germline V gene. CDR3 bases: TGTGCCAGCAGCTTAGAACAGGGAAGGGTTAGGAATGAGCAGTTCTTC. Its translation: CASSLEQGRVRNEQFF.

This chain uses TRBV28 with TRBJ2-3, with D uncertain. V shed 5 bases and J shed 0 bases, with 9 bases lying between them. The CDR3 sequence is 14 residues long. Germline V gene data show CDR1 as MDHEN and CDR2 as SYDVKM. The CDR3 sequence is CASSMPTSTDTQYF. The CDR3 DNA is TGTGCCAGCAGTATGCCTACTAGCACAGATACGCAGTATTTT. The variable domain in full, with the rest retrieved from reference TRBV28 and TRBJ2-3, is DVKVTQSSRYLVKRTGEKVFLECVQDMDHENMFWYRQDPGLGLRLIYFSYDVKMKEKGDIPEGYSVSREKKERFSLILESASTNQTSMYLCASSMPTSTDTQYFGPGTRLTVL.

The V call is TRBV5-1, the J call TRBJ1-1; D is perhaps TRBD1 (6 bases). Trimming left V 4 bases short and J 5 bases short, with 15 bases between. The germline gives CDR1 SGHRS, CDR2 YFSETQ. The CDR3 loop spans 14 amino acids. Here the CDR3 reads CASSPQGRGTEAFF. CDR3 nucleotides: TGCGCCAGCAGCCCACAGGGTAGGGGGACTGAAGCTTTCTTT.

The CDR3 is CASSVGGPLEAFF. CDR3 in DNA: TGCGCCAGCAGCGTAGGGGGTCCTCTTGAAGCTTTCTTT. V usage is TRBV5-1 and J usage is TRBJ1-1; maybe TRBD1 (6 bases). There are 13 residues in the CDR3. Germline CDR1 is SGHRS and CDR2 is YFSETQ. Trimming removed 4 bases from V and 7 bases from J, with 14 bases in between.

V and J are TRBV20-1 and TRBJ2-7; D is unclear. CDR3 length: 11 amino acids. The V end lost 5 bases, the J end lost 6 bases, and 11 bases lay between the germline ends. CDR1 DFQATT and CDR2 SNEGSKA come from the germline V gene (reference sequence). The CDR3 DNA follows: TGCAGTGCTCCCCTATCAGGCGAGCAGTACTTC. This encodes CSAPLSGEQYF.